This T cell receptor beta chain derives from a study of T cell changes during pregnancy in multiple sclerosis (dated by TCRdb to the late 2010s). For the study in its entirety: In women with multiple sclerosis, the researchers looked at how the T cell repertoire shifted as pregnancy progressed.

Receptor libraries were prepared by the immunoSEQ multiplex PCR assay. Here the immuneACCESS table is served through TCRdb, limited to in-frame sequences with V and J called. Missing clones are a known gap in these copies; in checked studies unresolved V genes cover under half, and the rest lacks a known reason. The sample table shows tens of thousands of clones, and roughly 90% are seen once. The ten largest clonotypes hold roughly 5.7% of the sample. Of note for this clone: Its binding antigen is unknown. Base qualities are not at hand, and no much larger clone is one base apart.

Including the terminal cysteine and phenylalanine, the CDR3 comprises 15 residues. Only the CDR3 part of the read is kept: 45 bases, read in frame from the first base. V loses 1 base, J loses 5 bases, and the germline ends lie 14 bases apart. CDR1 and CDR2 (SGHTA, FQGNSA) derive from the germline V gene. This clonotype was sampled from a female donor in good health, enrolled as a control in a pregnancy study. This specimen consisted of peripheral blood, obtained in the third trimester of pregnancy. This chain joins TRBV7-2 to TRBJ1-2; a weak D assignment points to TRBD1 (5 bases agree). The bases are TGTGCCAGCAGCTTAGACCCTACAGGCCGGTATGGCTACACCTTC. Its amino acids are CASSLDPTGRYGYTF.